The 6 T cell receptor beta chains below all came from one sample that was sequenced in a study of T cells after yellow fever vaccination (dated by TCRdb to about 2019). The library was produced with 5' RACE. The reads were generated on an Illumina NovaSeq 6000. Clones were called with MiXCR by TCRdb after fastp trimmed the public reads at Q25, and only in-frame beta chains were retained. CDR3 protein duplicates are merged, each entry listing the most common genes and DNA. The sample table contains about 340,000 distinct CDR3 sequences; only one count was recorded for about 4% of them. The ten top clones hold 20% to 25% of the sample. The treatment or condition label on this specimen signifies: live attenuated yellow fever vaccine strain. The sequencing here drew on PBMCs, taken 5 days after the yellow fever booster vaccination. Every receptor here comes from a man in his late teens or twenties who received the YFV17D yellow fever vaccine.

This clonotype was counted a few times. A read error may produce the germline difference seen at one junction end. J is TRBJ1-2 and V is TRBV12-3 or TRBV12-4, with a tentative D call TRBD1 (6 bases). The CDR3 extends over 11 amino acids. The CDR3 sequence is CASSSEGVQDF. The CDR3 DNA sequence: TGTGCCAGCAGTTCTGAGGGGGTTCAAGACTTC.

This clonotype occurred many times. The V gene is TRBV10-2, the J gene TRBJ2-5; no clear D. This CDR3 is built from 13 residues. V was cut by 10 bases and J by 5 bases, with 17 bases left in between. Germline CDR1 reads WSHSY; CDR2 reads SAAADI. The CDR3 region has the DNA TGCGCCACCTCGAGAGGCCACCGGGAGACCCAGTACTTC. Protein sequence: CATSRGHRETQYF.

This clonotype was observed a few times. This sequence joins TRBV19 and TRBJ2-1; possible D gene TRBD1, 6 bases. Trimming shortened V by 3 bases and J by 3 bases, and 9 bases separated the two germline ends. Germline loops: CDR1 LNHDA, CDR2 SQIVND (reference sequence). CDR3 length: 14 residues. The CDR3 nucleotides read TGTGCCAGTAGTATCGTACAGGGCTACAATGAGCAGTTCTTC. Its protein is CASSIVQGYNEQFF.

The chain joins TRBV2 to TRBJ2-7; 9 bases fit TRBD2. Germline V gene lookup returns CDR1 SNHLY and CDR2 FYNNEI. The ends lost 8 bases at V and 2 bases at J; junction bases unmatched: 10. This CDR3 has 15 amino acids. This CDR3 reads CASHKGIAGAYEQYF. In DNA form, the CDR3 reads TGTGCCAGCCACAAAGGGATAGCGGGGGCCTACGAGCAGTACTTC.

This clonotype showed up just a few times. The rearrangement joins TRBV12-3 or TRBV12-4 to TRBJ1-5; D gene ambiguous. The V and J ends lost 3 bases and 6 bases respectively, with 6 bases between them. The CDR3 has 12 residues. The CDR3 nucleotides read TGTGCCAGCAGTTTCTATGCTCAGCCCCAGCATTTT. Protein product: CASSFYAQPQHF.

This clonotype has just a few counts. The chain recombines TRBV3-1 with TRBJ2-1; D not certain. The V end was cut by 0 bases, the J end by 7 bases, with 10 bases between. This CDR3 contains 14 residues. Germline loops: CDR1 LGHDT, CDR2 YNNKEL (reference sequence). CDR3 nucleotide sequence: TGTGCCAGCAGCCAAGATTTGAGGCCGAATGAGCAGTTCTTC. Encoded protein: CASSQDLRPNEQFF.